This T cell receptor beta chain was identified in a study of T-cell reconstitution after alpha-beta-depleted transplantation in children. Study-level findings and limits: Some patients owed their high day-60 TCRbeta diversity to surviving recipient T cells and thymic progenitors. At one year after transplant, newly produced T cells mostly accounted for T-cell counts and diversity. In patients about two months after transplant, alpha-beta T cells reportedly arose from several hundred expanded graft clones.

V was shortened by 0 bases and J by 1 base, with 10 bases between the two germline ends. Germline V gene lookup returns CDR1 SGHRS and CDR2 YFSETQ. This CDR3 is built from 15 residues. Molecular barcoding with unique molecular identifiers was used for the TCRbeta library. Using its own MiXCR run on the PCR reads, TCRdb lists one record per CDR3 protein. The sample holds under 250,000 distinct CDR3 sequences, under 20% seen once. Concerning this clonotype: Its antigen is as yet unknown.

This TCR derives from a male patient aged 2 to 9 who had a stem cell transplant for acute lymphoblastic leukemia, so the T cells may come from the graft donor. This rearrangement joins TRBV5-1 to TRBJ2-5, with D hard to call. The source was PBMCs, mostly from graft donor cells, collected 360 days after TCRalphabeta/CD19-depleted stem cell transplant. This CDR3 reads CASSLGSQVQETQYF. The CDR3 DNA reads TGCGCCAGCAGCTTGGGTAGCCAGGTCCAAGAGACCCAGTACTTC.